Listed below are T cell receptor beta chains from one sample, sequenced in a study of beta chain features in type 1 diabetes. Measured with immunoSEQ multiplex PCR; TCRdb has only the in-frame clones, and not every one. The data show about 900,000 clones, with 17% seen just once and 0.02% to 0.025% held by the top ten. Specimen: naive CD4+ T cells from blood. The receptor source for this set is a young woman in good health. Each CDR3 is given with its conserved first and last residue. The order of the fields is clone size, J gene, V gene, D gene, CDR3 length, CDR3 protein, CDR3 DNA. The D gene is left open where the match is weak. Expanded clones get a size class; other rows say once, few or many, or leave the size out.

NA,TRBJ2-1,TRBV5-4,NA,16,CASSLALAGSYNEQFF,TGTGCCAGCAGCTTAGCACTAGCCGGGTCCTACAATGAGCAGTTCTTC
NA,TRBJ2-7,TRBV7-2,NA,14,CASSFELAAYEQYF,TGTGCCAGCAGCTTTGAACTAGCCGCCTACGAGCAGTACTTC
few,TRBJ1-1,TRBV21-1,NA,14,CASSFLGGIIEAFF,TGTGCCAGCAGCTTCTTAGGAGGGATAATTGAAGCTTTCTTT
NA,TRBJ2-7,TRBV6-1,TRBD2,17,CASSESRTSGSTYEQYF,TGTGCCAGCAGTGAATCCCGGACTAGCGGGAGCACCTACGAGCAGTACTTC
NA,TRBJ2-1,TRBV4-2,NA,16,CASSQDLAAPNNEQFF,TGTGCCAGCAGCCAAGATCTGGCAGCCCCCAACAATGAGCAGTTCTTC
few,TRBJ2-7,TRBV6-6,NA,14,CASSSPEHSYEQYF,TGTGCCAGCAGCTCTCCCGAGCACTCCTACGAGCAGTACTTC
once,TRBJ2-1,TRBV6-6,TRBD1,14,CASSSPPGGGEQFF,TGTGCCAGCAGTTCCCCTCCAGGGGGTGGTGAGCAGTTCTTC
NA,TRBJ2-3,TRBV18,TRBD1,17,CASSRQPTGSGADTQYF,TGTGCCAGCTCACGCCAGCCGACAGGGTCCGGAGCAGATACGCAGTATTTT
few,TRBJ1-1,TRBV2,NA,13,CASTRIRTTEAFF,TGTGCCAGCACTCGAATCCGAACAACTGAAGCTTTCTTT
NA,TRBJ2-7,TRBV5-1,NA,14,CASQASHQVYEQYF,TGCGCCAGCCAAGCCTCGCACCAGGTCTACGAGCAGTACTTC
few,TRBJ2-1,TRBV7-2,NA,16,CASSRFRASEYNEQFF,TGTGCCAGCAGCCGATTTAGGGCTAGCGAGTACAATGAGCAGTTCTTC
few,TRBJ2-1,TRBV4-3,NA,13,CASSQELRNEQFF,TGCGCCAGCAGCCAAGAACTACGGAATGAGCAGTTCTTC
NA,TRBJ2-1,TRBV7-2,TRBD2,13,CASSGTSRNEQFF,TGTGCCAGCAGCGGGACTAGTAGGAATGAGCAGTTCTTC
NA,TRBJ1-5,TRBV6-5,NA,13,CASSYRPGQPQHF,TGTGCCAGCAGTTACCGTCCGGGCCAGCCCCAGCATTTT
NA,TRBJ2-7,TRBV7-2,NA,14,CASSLVRGSYEQYF,TGTGCCAGCAGCTTAGTGAGGGGATCCTACGAGCAGTACTTC
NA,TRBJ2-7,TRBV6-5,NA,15,CASSYSAVATDEQYF,TGTGCCAGCAGTTACTCCGCCGTCGCGACAGACGAGCAGTACTTC
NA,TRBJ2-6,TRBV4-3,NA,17,CASSQAAAGSGANVLTF,TGCGCCAGCAGCCAAGCCGCTGCGGGGTCTGGGGCCAACGTCCTGACTTTC
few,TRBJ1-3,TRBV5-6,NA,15,CASSLYRVAGNTIYF,TGTGCCAGCAGCTTGTATCGGGTGGCTGGAAACACCATATATTTT
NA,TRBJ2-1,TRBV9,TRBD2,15,CASSPGLADYNEQFF,TGTGCCAGCAGCCCGGGACTAGCGGATTACAATGAGCAGTTCTTC
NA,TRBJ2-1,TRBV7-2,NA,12,CASSLILREQFF,TGTGCCAGCAGCTTAATCTTGCGTGAGCAGTTCTTC
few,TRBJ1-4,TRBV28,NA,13,CASSGSANEKLFF,TGTGCCAGCAGTGGGTCGGCTAATGAAAAACTGTTTTTT
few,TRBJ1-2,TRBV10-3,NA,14,CAISPATQLEGYTF,TGTGCCATCTCTCCGGCCACACAGCTTGAAGGCTACACCTTC
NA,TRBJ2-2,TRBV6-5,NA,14,CASSKTHTSGELFF,TGTGCCAGCAGTAAAACCCACACTAGCGGGGAGCTGTTTTTT
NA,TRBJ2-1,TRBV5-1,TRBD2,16,CASSLYSGRVYNEQFF,TGCGCCAGCAGCTTGTATAGCGGGAGGGTTTACAATGAGCAGTTCTTC
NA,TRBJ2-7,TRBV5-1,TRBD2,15,CASSSGTSGIYEQYF,TGCGCCAGCAGCTCCGGGACTAGCGGGATCTACGAGCAGTACTTC
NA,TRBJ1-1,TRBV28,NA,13,CASRQQLNTEAFF,TGTGCCAGCAGACAGCAGCTGAACACTGAAGCTTTCTTT
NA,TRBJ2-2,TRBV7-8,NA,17,CASRRMGSNLNTGELFF,TGTGCCAGCAGACGAATGGGGTCCAACCTGAACACCGGGGAGCTGTTTTTT
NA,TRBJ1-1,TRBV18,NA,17,CASSPVPAGGRGTEAFF,TGTGCCAGCTCACCAGTCCCGGCGGGAGGACGGGGCACTGAAGCTTTCTTT
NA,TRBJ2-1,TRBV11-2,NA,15,CASSPLGGFANEQFF,TGTGCCAGCAGCCCCCTCGGAGGGTTCGCGAATGAGCAGTTCTTC
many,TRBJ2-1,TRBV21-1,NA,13,CASSTGPAREQFF,TGTGCCAGCAGCACAGGACCCGCCCGTGAGCAGTTCTTC
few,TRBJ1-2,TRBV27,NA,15,CASSGAPGAYYGYTF,TGTGCCAGCAGTGGGGCCCCGGGGGCCTACTATGGCTACACCTTC
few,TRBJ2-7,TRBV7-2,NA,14,CASSSNPGAYEQYF,TGTGCCAGCAGCTCCAATCCAGGGGCCTACGAGCAGTACTTC
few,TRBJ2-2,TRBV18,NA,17,CASSPRTPLRDTGELFF,TGTGCCAGCTCACCCAGAACACCTCTTCGAGACACCGGGGAGCTGTTTTTT
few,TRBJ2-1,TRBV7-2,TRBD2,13,CASRGLAYNEQFF,TGTGCCAGCAGGGGACTAGCGTACAATGAGCAGTTCTTC
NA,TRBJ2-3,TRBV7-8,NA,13,CAAMEGATDTQYF,TGTGCCGCGATGGAGGGAGCCACAGATACGCAGTATTTT
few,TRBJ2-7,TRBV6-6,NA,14,CASSYSKLGYEQYF,TGTGCCAGCAGTTACTCGAAACTGGGATACGAGCAGTACTTC
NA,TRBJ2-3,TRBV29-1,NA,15,CSVSDLPPFTDTQYF,TGCAGCGTTTCAGACCTACCACCCTTCACAGATACGCAGTATTTT
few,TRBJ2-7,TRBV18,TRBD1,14,CASSPGQGSYEQYF,TGTGCCAGCTCACCGGGACAGGGGTCCTACGAGCAGTACTTC
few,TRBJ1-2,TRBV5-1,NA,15,CASSLVPDASRGYTF,TGCGCCAGCAGCTTGGTTCCGGACGCCTCTCGCGGCTACACCTTC
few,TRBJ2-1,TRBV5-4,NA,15,CASSLKVADYNEQFF,TGTGCCAGCAGCTTAAAGGTAGCCGACTACAATGAGCAGTTCTTC
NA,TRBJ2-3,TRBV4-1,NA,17,CASSPGVAKSSTDTQYF,TGCGCCAGCAGCCCCGGTGTAGCGAAATCTAGCACAGATACGCAGTATTTT
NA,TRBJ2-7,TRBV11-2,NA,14,CASSGLLTSYEQYF,TGTGCCAGCAGCGGATTATTGACGTCCTACGAGCAGTACTTC
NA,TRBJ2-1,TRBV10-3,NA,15,CAIKPVAGSHNEQFF,TGTGCCATCAAACCTGTGGCAGGGTCCCACAATGAGCAGTTCTTC
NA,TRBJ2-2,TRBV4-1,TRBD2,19,CASSQPRLAGGPSTGELFF,TGCGCCAGCAGCCAACCCCGACTAGCGGGAGGGCCGAGCACCGGGGAGCTGTTTTTT